This entry is about one T cell receptor (beta chain). The data were obtained in a study of CD8+ T cells in alopecia areata. RNA extraction was followed by reverse transcription into cDNA, which acted as the sequencing template. Assay: immunoSEQ multiplex PCR; the TCRdb copy retains only in-frame clones and omits some. This table has 30,000 to 35,000 clones, around 59% appearing once. Trimming took 1 base from V and 7 from J, leaving 10 bases between them. The V gene's germline CDR1 is GTSNPN and CDR2 SVGIG (reference sequence). This CDR3 region has 13 residues. What was sequenced was NKG2D-high CD8+ T cells sorted from blood. The chain uses TRBV30 and TRBJ1-4, with D uncertain. This sequence originates from a human donor with alopecia areata. For the CDR3, the DNA is TGTGCCTGGAGTGGTCTAATGGGTGAAAAACTGTTTTTT. Translating gives CAWSGLMGEKLFF.